This record covers a single T cell receptor beta chain. Its antigen is currently unknown. The sample is drawn from a study of regulatory and conventional T cells in RAG deficiency. Study-wide results and caveats: Patient subsets had shorter CDR3s; Omenn Treg-Tconv overlap exceeded 90%. Compared with controls, unique Treg TCR beta sequences dropped about 110-fold in Omenn syndrome and CID/AS. Sorted Omenn CD25-high CD127-low cells may not be bona fide Tregs.

Using immunoSEQ multiplex PCR, the repertoire was profiled, and TCRdb retains in-frame clones only, with some absent. The sample lists about 28,000 clones; about 90% were seen once. Blood CD4+ CD25-high CD127-low regulatory T cells supplied the genomic DNA template. The CDR3 spans 11 residues. CDR1 and CDR2 from the germline V gene are DFQATT and SNEGSKA (reference sequence). The V gene end was trimmed by 5 bases and the J gene end by 4 bases; junction bases not matched to a gene: 1. The same sample was also studied in work on regulatory T cells. That source adds: The primer mix had 52 TRBV and 13 TRBJ primers.

Sequencing was done on a sample of Tregs sorted from blood. The receptor comes from a human donor in good health. V is TRBV20-1 and J is TRBJ2-7; 8 bases align to TRBD1. The CDR3 DNA sequence: TGCAGTGCTGGACAGGGATACGAGCAGTACTTC. The encoded protein is CSAGQGYEQYF.